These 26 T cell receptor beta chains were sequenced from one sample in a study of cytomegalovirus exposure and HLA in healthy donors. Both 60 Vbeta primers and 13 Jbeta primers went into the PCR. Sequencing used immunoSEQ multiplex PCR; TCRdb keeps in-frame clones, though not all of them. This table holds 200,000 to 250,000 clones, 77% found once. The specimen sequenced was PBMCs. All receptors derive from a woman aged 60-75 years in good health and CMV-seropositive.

CDR3: CASSPARGSNYGYTF. The CDR3 nucleotides are TGTGCCAGCAGCCCCGCCCGGGGATCCAACTATGGCTACACCTTC. J is TRBJ1-2 and V is TRBV7-8, with D unclear. The germline CDR1 and CDR2 sequences are SGHVS and FQNEAQ. The CDR3 loop spans 15 amino acids. V was clipped by 5 bases and J by 2 bases, with 15 bases between them.

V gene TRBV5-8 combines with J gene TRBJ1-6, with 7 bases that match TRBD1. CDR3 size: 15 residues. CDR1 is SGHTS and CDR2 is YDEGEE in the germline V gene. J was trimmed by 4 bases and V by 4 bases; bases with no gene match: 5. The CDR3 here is CASSASGQYNSPLHF. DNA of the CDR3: TGTGCCAGCAGCGCGTCGGGACAGTATAATTCACCCCTCCACTTT.

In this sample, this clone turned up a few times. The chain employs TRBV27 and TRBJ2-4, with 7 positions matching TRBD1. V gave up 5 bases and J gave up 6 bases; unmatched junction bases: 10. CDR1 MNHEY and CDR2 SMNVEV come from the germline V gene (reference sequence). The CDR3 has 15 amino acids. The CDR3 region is CASSPIGQVGNIQYF. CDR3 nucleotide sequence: TGTGCCAGCAGTCCCATAGGACAGGTTGGAAACATTCAGTACTTC.

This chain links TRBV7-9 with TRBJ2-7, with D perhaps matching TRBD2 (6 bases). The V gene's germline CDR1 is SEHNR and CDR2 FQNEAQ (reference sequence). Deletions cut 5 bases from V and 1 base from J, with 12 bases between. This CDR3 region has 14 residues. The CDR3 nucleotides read TGTGCCAGCAGCCCAGGGACTTATTCCTACGAGCAGTACTTC. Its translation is CASSPGTYSYEQYF.

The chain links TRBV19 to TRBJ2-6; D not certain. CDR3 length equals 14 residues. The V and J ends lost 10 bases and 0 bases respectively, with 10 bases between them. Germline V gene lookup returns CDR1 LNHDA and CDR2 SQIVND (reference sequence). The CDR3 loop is CATSLSSGANVLTF. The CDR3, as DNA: TGTGCCACCTCTTTGAGCTCTGGGGCCAACGTCCTGACTTTC.

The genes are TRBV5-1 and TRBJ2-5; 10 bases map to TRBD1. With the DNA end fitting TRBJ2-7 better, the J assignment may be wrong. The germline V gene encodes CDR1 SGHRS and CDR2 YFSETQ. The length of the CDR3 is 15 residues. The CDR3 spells CASSRGTGEAYEQYF. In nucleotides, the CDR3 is TGCGCCAGCAGCCGAGGGACAGGGGAGGCCTACGAGCAGTACTTC.

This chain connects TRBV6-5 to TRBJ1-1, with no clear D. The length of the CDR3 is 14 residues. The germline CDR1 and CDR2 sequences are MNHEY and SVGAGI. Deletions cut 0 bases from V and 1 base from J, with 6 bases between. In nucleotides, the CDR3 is TGTGCCAGCAGTTACTCGGCCAGGAACACTGAAGCTTTCTTT. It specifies CASSYSARNTEAFF.

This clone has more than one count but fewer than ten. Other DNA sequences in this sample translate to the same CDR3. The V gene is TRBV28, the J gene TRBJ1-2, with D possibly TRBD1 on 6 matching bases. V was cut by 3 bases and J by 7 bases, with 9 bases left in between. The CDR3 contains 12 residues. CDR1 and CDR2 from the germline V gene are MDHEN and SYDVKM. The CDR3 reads CASSFGGLGYTF. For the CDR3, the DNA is TGTGCCAGCAGTTTCGGGGGGCTTGGCTACACCTTC.

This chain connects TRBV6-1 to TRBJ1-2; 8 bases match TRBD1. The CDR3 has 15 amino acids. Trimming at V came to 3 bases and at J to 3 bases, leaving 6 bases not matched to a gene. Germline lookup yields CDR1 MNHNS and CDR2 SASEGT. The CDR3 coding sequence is TGTGCCAGCAGTGAGCGGACAGGGAGAGACTATGGCTACACCTTC. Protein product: CASSERTGRDYGYTF.

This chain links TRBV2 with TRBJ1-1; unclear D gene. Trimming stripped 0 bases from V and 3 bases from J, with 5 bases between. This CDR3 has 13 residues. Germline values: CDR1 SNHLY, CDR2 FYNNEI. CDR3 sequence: CASSEAHYTEAFF. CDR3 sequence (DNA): TGTGCCAGCAGTGAAGCCCATTACACTGAAGCTTTCTTT.

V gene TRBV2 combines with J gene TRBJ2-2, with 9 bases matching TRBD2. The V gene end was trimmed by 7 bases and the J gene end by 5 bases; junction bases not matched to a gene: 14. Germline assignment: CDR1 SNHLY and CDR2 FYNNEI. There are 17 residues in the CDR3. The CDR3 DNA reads TGTGCCAGCACCCCAGGAAGAGCGGGAGGATTGACCGGGGAGCTGTTTTTT. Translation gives CASTPGRAGGLTGELFF.

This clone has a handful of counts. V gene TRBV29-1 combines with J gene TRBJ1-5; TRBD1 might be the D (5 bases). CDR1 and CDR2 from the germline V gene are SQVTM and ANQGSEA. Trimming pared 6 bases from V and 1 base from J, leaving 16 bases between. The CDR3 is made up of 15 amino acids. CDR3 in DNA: TGCAGCGTCGCCGGGACGGGGGAGAGCAATCAGCCCCAGCATTTT. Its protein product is CSVAGTGESNQPQHF. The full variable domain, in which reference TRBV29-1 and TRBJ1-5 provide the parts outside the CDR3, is SAVISQKPSRDICQRGTSLTIQCQVDSQVTMMFWYRQQPGQSLTLIATANQGSEATYESGFVIDKFPISRPNLTFSTLTVSNMSPEDSSIYLCSVAGTGESNQPQHFGDGTRLSIL.

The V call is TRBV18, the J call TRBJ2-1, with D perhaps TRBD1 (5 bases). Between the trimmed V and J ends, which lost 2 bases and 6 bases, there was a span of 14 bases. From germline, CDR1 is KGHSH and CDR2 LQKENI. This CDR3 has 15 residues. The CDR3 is CASSPVQGQGNEQFF. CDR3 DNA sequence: TGTGCCAGCTCACCAGTCCAGGGCCAAGGCAATGAGCAGTTCTTC.

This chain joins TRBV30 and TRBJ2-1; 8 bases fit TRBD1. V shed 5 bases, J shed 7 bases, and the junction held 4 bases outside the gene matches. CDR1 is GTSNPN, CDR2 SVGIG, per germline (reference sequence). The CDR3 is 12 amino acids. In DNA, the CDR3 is TGTGCCTGGCAGGGGGCAGCGAATGAGCAGTTCTTC. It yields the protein CAWQGAANEQFF.

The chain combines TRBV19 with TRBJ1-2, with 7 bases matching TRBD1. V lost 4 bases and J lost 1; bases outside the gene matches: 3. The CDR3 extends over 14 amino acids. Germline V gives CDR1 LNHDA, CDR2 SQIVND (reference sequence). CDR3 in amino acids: CASSRGQDNYGYTF. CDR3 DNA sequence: TGTGCCAGTAGTAGAGGACAGGATAACTATGGCTACACCTTC.

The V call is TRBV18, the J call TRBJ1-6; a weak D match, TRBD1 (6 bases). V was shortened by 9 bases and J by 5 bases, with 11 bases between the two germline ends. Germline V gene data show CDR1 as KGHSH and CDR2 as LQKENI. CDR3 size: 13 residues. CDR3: CASIQGHNSPLHF. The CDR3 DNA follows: TGTGCCAGTATACAGGGACATAATTCACCCCTCCACTTT.

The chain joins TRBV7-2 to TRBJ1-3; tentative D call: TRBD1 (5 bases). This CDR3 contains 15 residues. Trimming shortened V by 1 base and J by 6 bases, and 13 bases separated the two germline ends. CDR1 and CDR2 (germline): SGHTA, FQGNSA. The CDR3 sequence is CASSLVARAINTIYF. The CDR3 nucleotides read TGTGCCAGCAGCTTAGTGGCCAGGGCGATAAACACCATATATTTT.

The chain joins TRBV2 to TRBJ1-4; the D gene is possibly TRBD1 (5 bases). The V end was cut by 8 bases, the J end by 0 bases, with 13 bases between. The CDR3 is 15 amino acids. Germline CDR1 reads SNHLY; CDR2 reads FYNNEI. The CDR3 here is CASSRQTATNEKLFF. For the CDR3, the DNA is TGTGCCAGCTCTCGACAGACAGCAACTAATGAAAAACTGTTTTTT.

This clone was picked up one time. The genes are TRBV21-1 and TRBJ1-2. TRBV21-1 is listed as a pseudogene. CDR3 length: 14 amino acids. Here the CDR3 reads CASSKGGGHYGYTF. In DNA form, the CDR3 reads TGTGCCAGCAGCAAAGGGGGGGGTCACTATGGCTACACCTTC.

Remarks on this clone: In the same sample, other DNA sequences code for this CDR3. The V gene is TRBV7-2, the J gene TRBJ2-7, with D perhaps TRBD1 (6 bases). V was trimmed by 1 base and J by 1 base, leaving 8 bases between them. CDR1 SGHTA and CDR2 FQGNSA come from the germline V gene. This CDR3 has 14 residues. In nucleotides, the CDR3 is TGTGCCAGCAGCTTAGTCCAGGGGTCCTACGAGCAGTACTTC. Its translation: CASSLVQGSYEQYF.

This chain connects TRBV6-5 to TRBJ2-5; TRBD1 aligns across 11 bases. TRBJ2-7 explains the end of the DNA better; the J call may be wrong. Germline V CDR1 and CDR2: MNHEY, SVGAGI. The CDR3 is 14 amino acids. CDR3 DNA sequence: TGTGCCAGCAGTTACCGGGACAGGGGGAACGAGCAGTACTTC. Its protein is CASSYRDRGNEQYF.

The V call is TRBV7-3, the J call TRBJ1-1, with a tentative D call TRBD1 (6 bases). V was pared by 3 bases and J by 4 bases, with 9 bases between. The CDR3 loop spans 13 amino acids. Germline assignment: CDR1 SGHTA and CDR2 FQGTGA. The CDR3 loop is CASSFQGSTEAFF. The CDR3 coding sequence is TGTGCCAGCAGCTTTCAGGGGAGCACTGAAGCTTTCTTT.

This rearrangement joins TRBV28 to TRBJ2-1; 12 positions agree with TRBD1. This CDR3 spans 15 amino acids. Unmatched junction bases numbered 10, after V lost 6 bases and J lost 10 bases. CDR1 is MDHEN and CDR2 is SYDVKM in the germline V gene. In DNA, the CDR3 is TGTGCCAGCAGCTCCGGGACAGGGGGCTCCCAGGAGCAGTTCTTC. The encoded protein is CASSSGTGGSQEQFF.

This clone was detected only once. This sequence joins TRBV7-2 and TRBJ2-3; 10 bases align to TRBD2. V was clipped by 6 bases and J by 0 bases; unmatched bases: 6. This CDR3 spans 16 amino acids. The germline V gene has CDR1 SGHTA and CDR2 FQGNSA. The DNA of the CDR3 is TGTGCCAGCAGGGCCAGCGGGGGGGCTAGCACAGATACGCAGTATTTT. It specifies CASRASGGASTDTQYF.

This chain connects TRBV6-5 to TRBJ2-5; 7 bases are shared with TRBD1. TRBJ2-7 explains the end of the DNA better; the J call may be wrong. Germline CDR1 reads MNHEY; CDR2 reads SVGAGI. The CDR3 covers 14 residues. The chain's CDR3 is CASSHRDSGHEQYF. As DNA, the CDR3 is TGTGCCAGCAGCCACCGGGACAGCGGCCACGAGCAGTACTTC.

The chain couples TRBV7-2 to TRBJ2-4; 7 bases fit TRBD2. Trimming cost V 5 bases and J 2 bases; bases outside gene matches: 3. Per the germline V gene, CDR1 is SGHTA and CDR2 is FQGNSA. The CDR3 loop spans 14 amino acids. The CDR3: CASSGGGSKNIQYF. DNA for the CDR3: TGTGCCAGCAGCGGGGGGGGGTCCAAAAACATTCAGTACTTC.